This T cell receptor (beta chain) emerged from a study of T cells expressing NK-cell markers. This CDR3 region has 15 residues. CDR1 is SGHRS, CDR2 YFSETQ, per germline. Study-wide findings and caveats: Whether expanded NKG2C+ T cell clones were HCMV-specific remained unclear. Dominant NKG2C+ clonotypes were found to form about 1.0-7.5% of CD8+ T cells in a handful of donors. Leadership of the CD3+CD56-NKG2C+ fraction also belonged to these clonotypes in several donors.

Notes on this clonotype: Antigen specificity is unknown.

5'RACE template switching built TCR beta cDNA with unique molecular identifiers. TCRdb re-called the 5' RACE reads and gives one entry per CDR3 protein, without DNA. The specimen's table records about 460,000 distinct CDR3 sequences. The V call is TRBV5-1, the J call TRBJ2-1; TCRdb lists TRBD2, though no DNA is available to test this call. The sequence was obtained from a woman in her forties or fifties in good health. The sample comprised blood T cells: a sorted CD56 or NKG2C T cell subset, CD4+ or CD8+ T cells, or bulk PBMC T cells (not recorded which). The CDR3 region is CASSLGGTTAGEQFF.